This is a list of T cell receptor beta chains from one sample in a study of blood T cell repertoires in COVID-19. Libraries were prepared by immunoSEQ multiplex PCR; TCRdb keeps only in-frame clonotypes and omits some of them. Of 150,000 to 200,000 clones in the sample, around 81% were seen once. The specimen was peripheral blood. Source of these receptors: a human donor with acute or convalescent COVID-19. The donor label of this sample is uncertain. The CDR3 runs from the conserved cysteine through the conserved F or W. A D gene is named only where the DNA matches it firmly. Part of the rows lack a size; the others show once, few, many or a class for expanded clones.

>NA|TRBD2|TRBJ2-1|TRBV19
CASSMSASGSGEQFF
TGTGCCAGTAGTATGTCGGCTAGCGGGAGTGGTGAGCAGTTCTTC
>NA|NA|TRBJ2-5|TRBV2
CAGRVNQETQYF
TGTGCCGGCCGGGTTAACCAAGAGACCCAGTACTTC
>NA|TRBD1|TRBJ2-6|TRBV30
CAWGQGAGANVLTF
TGTGCCTGGGGACAGGGGGCTGGGGCCAACGTCCTGACTTTC
>NA|NA|TRBJ2-5|TRBV11-2
CASSFPGAYQETQYF
TGTGCCAGCAGCTTCCCAGGGGCCTACCAAGAGACCCAGTACTTC
>NA|NA|TRBJ2-2|TRBV30
CAWSRGTGELFF
TGTGCCTGGAGTCGGGGGACCGGGGAGCTGTTTTTT
>NA|NA|TRBJ1-6|TRBV28
CASSSPARQYNSPLHF
TGTGCCAGCAGTTCTCCCGCCCGACAGTATAATTCACCCCTCCACTTT
>NA|NA|TRBJ1-2|TRBV7-9
CASSPEVRYGYTF
TGTGCCAGCAGCCCAGAGGTCCGCTATGGCTACACCTTC
>once|NA|TRBJ1-5|TRBV6-1
CASSEGRIRDQPQHF
TGTGCCAGCAGTGAGGGGAGAATCCGGGATCAGCCCCAGCATTTT
>NA|TRBD2|TRBJ2-7|TRBV30
CAWRVTSGGSGEQYF
TGTGCCTGGAGGGTGACTAGCGGGGGCTCCGGCGAGCAGTACTTC
>NA|NA|TRBJ2-6|TRBV19
CASSIGRGASSPGANVLTF
TGTGCCAGTAGTATAGGCCGCGGCGCCTCCTCCCCTGGGGCCAACGTCCTGACTTTC
>once|NA|TRBJ1-6|TRBV19
CASSMLGSKGNSPLHF
TGTGCCAGTAGTATGCTAGGGAGCAAAGGGAATTCACCCCTCCACTTT
>NA|NA|TRBJ1-1|TRBV7-9
CASSYGIMNTEAFF
TGTGCCAGCAGCTATGGCATAATGAACACTGAAGCTTTCTTT
>once|NA|TRBJ2-5|TRBV7-8
CASSSVETQYF
TGTGCCAGCAGCTCCGTCGAGACCCAGTACTTC
>NA|TRBD1|TRBJ2-4|TRBV28
CASSLTGVAKNIQYF
TGTGCCAGCAGTTTGACAGGGGTAGCCAAAAACATTCAGTACTTC
>NA|NA|TRBJ2-1|TRBV5-1
CASSPGLMVVNEQFF
TGCGCCAGCAGCCCGGGACTGATGGTCGTTAATGAGCAGTTCTTC
>NA|TRBD1|TRBJ1-1|TRBV29-1
CSVGGQLNTEAFF
TGCAGCGTTGGGGGACAGCTGAACACTGAAGCTTTCTTT
>once|TRBD1|TRBJ1-1|TRBV7-2
CASSDRGGTEAFF
TGTGCCAGCAGCGACAGGGGCGGCACTGAAGCTTTCTTT
>NA|TRBD1|TRBJ1-4|TRBV5-1
CASSLEDRDEKLFF
TGCGCCAGCAGCTTGGAGGACAGGGACGAAAAACTGTTTTTT
>NA|NA|TRBJ1-5|TRBV2
CASRLNPVGREPQHF
TGTGCCAGCAGGTTAAACCCGGTGGGGAGAGAGCCCCAGCATTTT
>once|TRBD1|TRBJ2-1|TRBV19
CASTDRGSYNEQFF
TGTGCCAGTACGGACAGGGGTTCCTACAATGAGCAGTTCTTC
>NA|NA|TRBJ1-4|TRBV5-8
CASSLGQPNEKLFF
TGTGCCAGCAGCTTAGGACAGCCTAATGAAAAACTGTTTTTT
>NA|NA|TRBJ2-6|TRBV5-4
CASSKGVEANVLTF
TGTGCCAGCAGCAAGGGGGTGGAGGCCAACGTCCTGACTTTC
>few|TRBD1|TRBJ1-5|TRBV5-1
CASSNEQGQPQHF
TGCGCCAGCAGCAATGAACAGGGGCAGCCCCAGCATTTT
>NA|NA|TRBJ1-1|TRBV6-5
CASSLRPGTFF
TGTGCCAGCAGTCTTCGCCCCGGGACTTTCTTT
>NA|NA|TRBJ1-2|TRBV2
CASSETVDYGYTF
TGTGCCAGCAGTGAAACTGTAGACTATGGCTACACCTTC
>NA|NA|TRBJ2-5|TRBV7-3
CASSYGGQETQYF
TGTGCCAGCAGCTACGGGGGTCAAGAGACCCAGTACTTC
>many|NA|TRBJ1-2|TRBV30
CAWSVTRLGEGYTF
TGTGCCTGGAGTGTTACAAGGCTAGGGGAAGGCTACACCTTC
>few|NA|TRBJ1-2|TRBV19
CASRLARGYGYTF
TGTGCCAGTAGGCTCGCCCGGGGCTATGGCTACACCTTC
>NA|NA|TRBJ2-3|TRBV7-8
CASSLIPFTDTQYF
TGTGCCAGCAGCTTAATCCCTTTCACAGATACGCAGTATTTT
>NA|NA|TRBJ1-1|TRBV11-3
CASSLGQYTEAFF
TGTGCCAGCAGCCTCGGACAGTACACTGAAGCTTTCTTT
>once|TRBD1|TRBJ1-3|TRBV4-1
CASSTRNRGNSGNTIYF
TGCGCCAGCAGCACCCGTAACAGGGGCAACTCTGGAAACACCATATATTTT
>NA|TRBD1|TRBJ2-3|TRBV3-1/TRBV3-2
CASSQASRGLGDTQYF
TGTGCCAGCAGCCAAGCTTCTAGGGGGCTCGGGGATACGCAGTATTTT
>NA|TRBD1|TRBJ2-5|TRBV2
CASSARDRGTETQYF
TGTGCCAGCAGTGCTCGGGACAGGGGTACGGAGACCCAGTACTTC
>NA|TRBD2|TRBJ2-3|TRBV2
CASSDGTSGGALDTQYF
TGTGCCAGCAGTGACGGGACTAGCGGGGGGGCCCTAGATACGCAGTATTTT
>NA|NA|TRBJ1-2|TRBV21-1
CASSNRGQYNYGYTF
TGTGCCAGCAGCAACCGCGGACAGTATAACTATGGCTACACCTTC
>NA|TRBD1|TRBJ1-2|TRBV6-5
CASRGQGAYGYTF
TGTGCCAGCAGGGGACAGGGAGCCTATGGCTACACCTTC
>NA|NA|TRBJ1-1|TRBV7-3
CASSSGMNTEAFF
TGTGCCAGCAGCTCCGGGATGAACACTGAAGCTTTCTTT
>few|TRBD2|TRBJ2-7|TRBV30
CAWSGLAGGSGEQYF
TGTGCCTGGAGTGGCCTAGCGGGGGGGTCCGGCGAGCAGTACTTC
>NA|TRBD2|TRBJ2-3|TRBV5-1
CASSLAGGQDTQYF
TGCGCCAGCAGCTTGGCGGGGGGGCAAGATACGCAGTATTTT
>NA|TRBD2|TRBJ2-7|TRBV11-2
CASSYGTSGRYEQYF
TGTGCCAGCAGCTACGGGACTAGCGGGCGGTACGAGCAGTACTTC
>NA|TRBD1|TRBJ1-4|TRBV6-5
CASSTSQGGEKLFF
TGTGCCAGCAGTACCAGTCAGGGGGGCGAAAAACTGTTTTTT
>NA|TRBD1|TRBJ2-7|TRBV3-1/TRBV3-2
CASSHGQGLEQYF
TGTGCCAGCAGCCATGGACAGGGCCTCGAGCAGTACTTC
>NA|TRBD1|TRBJ1-6|TRBV18
CASSAGTGENSPLHF
TGTGCCAGCTCTGCCGGGACAGGGGAAAATTCACCCCTCCACTTT
>NA|NA|TRBJ2-2|TRBV27
CPSRPYATGELFF
TGTCCCAGCAGACCATACGCGACCGGGGAGCTGTTTTTT
>NA|TRBD1|TRBJ1-2|TRBV5-1
CASSFPGQGTYGYTF
TGCGCCAGCAGTTTTCCGGGACAGGGGACCTATGGCTACACCTTC